The present TCR beta chain was sequenced within a study of preoperative IRX-2 immunotherapy in early breast cancer. Clones were sequenced by immunoSEQ multiplex PCR, and TCRdb holds only the in-frame ones, with some missing. This sample has approximately 31,000 clones, with 85% to 90% found just once. This CDR3 is built from 16 residues. Trimming at V came to 0 bases and at J to 2 bases, leaving 5 bases not matched to a gene. The germline gives CDR1 SNHLY, CDR2 FYNNEI. Described treatment: preoperative locoregional IRX-2 cytokine immunotherapy. Preoperative locoregional IRX-2 cytokine immunotherapy was tested in the phase Ib source study.

The specimen comprised tumor tissue, sampled after IRX-2 immunotherapy. This chain joins TRBV2 and TRBJ2-7; 9 nucleotides match TRBD1. The clonotype originates from a human donor with breast cancer. CDR3 loop: CASSEALRDRAYEQYF. CDR3 nucleotide sequence: TGTGCCAGCAGTGAAGCGCTTCGGGACAGGGCCTACGAGCAGTACTTC.